A selection of T cell receptor beta chains follows, all from one sample in a study of cytomegalovirus exposure and HLA in healthy donors. Generated by immunoSEQ multiplex PCR, the TCRdb table keeps only in-frame clones and is missing some. The sample gives 95,000 to 150,000 clones, over 80% of which show up once; 2% to 2.5% is in the top ten. The specimen was PBMCs. The source is a man under 40 in good health and CMV-seronegative. The CDR3 runs from the conserved cysteine through the conserved F or W. The order of the fields is V gene, clone size, CDR3 protein. A clone size is listed for some rows: how often the clone was seen (once, few, many), or a class if it is expanded.

v_gene: TRBV7-2; abundance: few; CDR3aa: CASRDRSSSTYNEQFF
v_gene: TRBV27; abundance: NA; CDR3aa: CASSFFSMTGVNTEAFF
v_gene: TRBV19; abundance: NA; CDR3aa: CASSGRDRAFPGANVLTF
v_gene: TRBV27; abundance: NA; CDR3aa: CASSLQDTNNEQFF
v_gene: TRBV25-1; abundance: NA; CDR3aa: CASSYRLTNEKLFF
v_gene: TRBV11-3; abundance: few; CDR3aa: CASTAGNTGELFF
v_gene: TRBV28; abundance: NA; CDR3aa: CASSLSGSETQYF
v_gene: TRBV12-5; abundance: NA; CDR3aa: CASGLVEASSYGYTF
v_gene: TRBV7-8; abundance: NA; CDR3aa: CASSFIAGGPGELFF
v_gene: TRBV28; abundance: NA; CDR3aa: CASSLGDSPYNEQFF
v_gene: TRBV5-1; abundance: NA; CDR3aa: CASTPEFSYNSPLHF
v_gene: TRBV5-1; abundance: NA; CDR3aa: CASSFTGQVHNEKLFF
v_gene: TRBV4-3; abundance: NA; CDR3aa: CASSQESGGAGETQYF
v_gene: TRBV6-1; abundance: once; CDR3aa: CASSEKLTGGTYEQYF
v_gene: TRBV29-1; abundance: NA; CDR3aa: CSVGEGGLAKNIQYF
v_gene: TRBV19; abundance: NA; CDR3aa: CATHRKGRWDTEAFF
v_gene: TRBV5-6; abundance: NA; CDR3aa: CASSSLSRGATATQYF
v_gene: TRBV7-9; abundance: few; CDR3aa: CASSLLREADTQYF
v_gene: TRBV27; abundance: NA; CDR3aa: CASTLSALGLYEQYF
v_gene: TRBV5-8; abundance: few; CDR3aa: CASSSGTASNEKLFF
v_gene: TRBV19; abundance: NA; CDR3aa: CASSTGTGNYEQYF
v_gene: TRBV5-1; abundance: NA; CDR3aa: CASSLNQGPSNSPLHF
v_gene: TRBV7-2; abundance: NA; CDR3aa: CASSFMGAMEDTQYF
v_gene: TRBV7-9; abundance: NA; CDR3aa: CASSLVTGWTEAFF
v_gene: TRBV10-2; abundance: NA; CDR3aa: CASTRDFNQPQHF
v_gene: TRBV30; abundance: NA; CDR3aa: CAWSGSFFTDTQYF
v_gene: TRBV6-5; abundance: NA; CDR3aa: CASSYLRTANTGELFF
v_gene: TRBV7-9; abundance: NA; CDR3aa: CASSSTGVSNYGYTF
v_gene: TRBV7-9; abundance: few; CDR3aa: CASSSIEGDSPLHF
v_gene: TRBV6-5; abundance: NA; CDR3aa: CASKLSGQGAYEQYF
v_gene: TRBV28; abundance: few; CDR3aa: CASSLGAGRGTGELFF